The clone carrying this TCR beta chain was counted at least ten times. No antigen is known for it. This CDR3 has 13 residues. V lost 6 bases, J lost 0 bases, and 11 bases lay in between. Germline V CDR1 and CDR2: SQVTM, ANQGSEA. This sample is drawn from a study of blood T cells in healthy people across ages. Through a sample-barcoded 5' primer and a J-beta primer mix, a second PCR was run for 7 to 11 cycles. Each cDNA molecule, via a template-switch adaptor with 12 random nucleotides, was tagged. From the 5' RACE reads, TCRdb called clonotypes with MiXCR, one entry per CDR3 protein. The data contain 550,000 to 600,000 distinct CDR3 sequences, about 26% of them singletons. Broader study findings: Across samples, TCR beta diversity tracked strongly with naive T cell percentage. Naive CD4+ cells and diversity were both higher in long-lived donors than in aged donors.

Each individual donor underwent a draw of about 11 milliliters of peripheral blood. The sample consisted of blood. The rearrangement uses TRBV29-1 and TRBJ1-1; no definite D call. The sequence derives from a woman in her 70s in good health. The CDR3, as DNA: TGCAGCGTAGTGGGAGGGCTGAACACTGAAGCTTTCTTT. Translating gives CSVVGGLNTEAFF. Filled out from reference TRBV29-1 and TRBJ1-1, the complete variable domain reads SAVISQKPSRDICQRGTSLTIQCQVDSQVTMMFWYRQQPGQSLTLIATANQGSEATYESGFVIDKFPISRPNLTFSTLTVSNMSPEDSSIYLCSVVGGLNTEAFFGQGTRLTVV.